This TCR beta chain was documented in a study of blood T cell repertoires in COVID-19. How the authors handled the data: Reference gene primer amplification gave estimated nucleated cell counts. Measured with immunoSEQ multiplex PCR; TCRdb has only the in-frame clones, and not every one. V, J and clone size derive from that table, while D and trimming were established from the DNA sequence. Among 150,000 or so clones, approximately 85% were seen once, and the ten largest hold roughly 1.3%. V lost 4 bases to trimming and J lost 0 bases; unmatched junction nucleotides: 7. The CDR3 sequence is 16 residues long. In germline, CDR1 is SGHDT, CDR2 YYEEEE.

This receptor was identified in a man in his 60s who had recovered from COVID-19. V gene TRBV5-6 combines with J gene TRBJ1-3, with 7 bases that match TRBD1. Sequencing input: peripheral blood. CDR3 protein: CASSPMTGSSGNTIYF. The CDR3 region has the DNA TGTGCCAGCAGCCCCATGACAGGGAGCTCTGGAAACACCATATATTTT.